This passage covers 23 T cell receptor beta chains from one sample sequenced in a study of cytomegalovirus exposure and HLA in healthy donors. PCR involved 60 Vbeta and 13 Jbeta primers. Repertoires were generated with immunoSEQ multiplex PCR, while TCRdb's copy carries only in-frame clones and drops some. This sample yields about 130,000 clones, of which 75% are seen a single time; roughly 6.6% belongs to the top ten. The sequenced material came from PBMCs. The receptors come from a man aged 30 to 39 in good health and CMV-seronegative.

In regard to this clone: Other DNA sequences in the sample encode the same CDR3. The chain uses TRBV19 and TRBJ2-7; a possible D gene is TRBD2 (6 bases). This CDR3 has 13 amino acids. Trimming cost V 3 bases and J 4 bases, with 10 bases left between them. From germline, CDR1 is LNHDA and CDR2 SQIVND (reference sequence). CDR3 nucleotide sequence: TGTGCCAGTAGTATGGGACTCAAGTACGAGCAGTACTTC. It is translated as CASSMGLKYEQYF.

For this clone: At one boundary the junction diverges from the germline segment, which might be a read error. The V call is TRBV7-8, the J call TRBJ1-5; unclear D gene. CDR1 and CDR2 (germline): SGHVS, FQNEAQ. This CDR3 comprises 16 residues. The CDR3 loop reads CASSARKQYSNQPQHF. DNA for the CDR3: TGTGCCAGCAGCGCACGGAAGCAGTATAGCAATCAGCCCCAGCACTTT.

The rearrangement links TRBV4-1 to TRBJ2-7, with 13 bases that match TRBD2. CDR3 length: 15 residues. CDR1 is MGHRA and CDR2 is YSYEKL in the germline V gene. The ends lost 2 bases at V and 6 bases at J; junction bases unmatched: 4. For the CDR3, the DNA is TGCGCCAGCAGCCAATCCGGACTAGCGGGAGTCGAGCAGTACTTC. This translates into CASSQSGLAGVEQYF.

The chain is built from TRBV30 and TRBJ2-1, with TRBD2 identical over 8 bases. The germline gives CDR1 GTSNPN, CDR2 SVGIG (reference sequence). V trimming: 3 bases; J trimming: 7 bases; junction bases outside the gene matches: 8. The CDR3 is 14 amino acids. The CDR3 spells CAWREAGVRNEQFF. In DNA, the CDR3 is TGTGCCTGGAGAGAAGCGGGAGTTCGTAATGAGCAGTTCTTC.

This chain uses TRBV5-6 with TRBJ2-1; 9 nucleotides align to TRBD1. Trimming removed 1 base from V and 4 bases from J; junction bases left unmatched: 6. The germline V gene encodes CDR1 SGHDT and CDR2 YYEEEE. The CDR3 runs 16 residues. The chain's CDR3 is CASSLLGTGKYNEQFF. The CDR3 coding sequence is TGTGCCAGCAGCTTGCTCGGGACAGGGAAATACAATGAGCAGTTCTTC.

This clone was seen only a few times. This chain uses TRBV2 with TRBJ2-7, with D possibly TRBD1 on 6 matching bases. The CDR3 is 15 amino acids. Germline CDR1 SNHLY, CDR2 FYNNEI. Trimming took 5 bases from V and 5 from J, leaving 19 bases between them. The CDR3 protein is CASSFRGLGADEQYF. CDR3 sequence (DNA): TGTGCCAGCAGTTTCCGCGGACTGGGGGCCGACGAGCAGTACTTC.

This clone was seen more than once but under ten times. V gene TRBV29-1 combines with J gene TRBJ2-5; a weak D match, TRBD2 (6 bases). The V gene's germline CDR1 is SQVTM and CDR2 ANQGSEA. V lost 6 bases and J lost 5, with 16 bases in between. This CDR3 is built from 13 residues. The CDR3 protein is CSVIEGGKETQYF. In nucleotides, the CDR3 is TGCAGCGTAATAGAGGGCGGGAAGGAGACCCAGTACTTC.

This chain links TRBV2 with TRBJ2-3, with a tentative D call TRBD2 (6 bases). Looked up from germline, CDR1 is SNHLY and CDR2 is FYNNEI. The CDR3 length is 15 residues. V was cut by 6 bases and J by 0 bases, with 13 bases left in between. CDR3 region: CASRASVPSTDTQYF. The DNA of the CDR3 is TGTGCCAGCAGGGCTAGCGTTCCTAGCACAGATACGCAGTATTTT.

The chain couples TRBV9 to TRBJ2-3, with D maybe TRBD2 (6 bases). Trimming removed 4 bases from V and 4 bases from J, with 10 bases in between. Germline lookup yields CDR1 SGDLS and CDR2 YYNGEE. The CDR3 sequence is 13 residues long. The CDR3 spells CASSLGLADTQYF. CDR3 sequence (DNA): TGTGCCAGCAGCTTGGGACTCGCAGATACGCAGTATTTT. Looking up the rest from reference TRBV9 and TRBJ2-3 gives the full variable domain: DSGVTQTPKHLITATGQRVTLRCSPRSGDLSVYWYQQSLDQGLQFLIQYYNGEERAKGNILERFSAQQFPDLHSELNLSSLELGDSALYFCASSLGLADTQYFGPGTRLTVL.

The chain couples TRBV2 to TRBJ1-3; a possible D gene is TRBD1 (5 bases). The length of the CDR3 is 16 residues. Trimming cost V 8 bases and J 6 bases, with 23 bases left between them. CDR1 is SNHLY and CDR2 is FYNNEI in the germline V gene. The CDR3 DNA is TGTGCCAGCTCTCCGGCGGGACTGCAGCTGTCAAACACCATATATTTT. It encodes CASSPAGLQLSNTIYF.

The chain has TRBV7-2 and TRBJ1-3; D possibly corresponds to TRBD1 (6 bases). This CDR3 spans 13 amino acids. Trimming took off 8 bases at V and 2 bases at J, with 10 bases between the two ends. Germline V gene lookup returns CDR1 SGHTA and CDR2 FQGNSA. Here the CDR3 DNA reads TGTGCCAGCGGCGAGGGGGCTGGAAACACCATATATTTT. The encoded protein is CASGEGAGNTIYF.

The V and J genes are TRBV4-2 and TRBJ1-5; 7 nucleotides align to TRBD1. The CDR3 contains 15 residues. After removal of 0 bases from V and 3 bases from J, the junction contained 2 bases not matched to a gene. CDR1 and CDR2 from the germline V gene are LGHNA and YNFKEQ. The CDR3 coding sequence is TGTGCCAGCAGCCAAGAAGGGACAGACAATCAGCCCCAGCATTTT. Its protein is CASSQEGTDNQPQHF.

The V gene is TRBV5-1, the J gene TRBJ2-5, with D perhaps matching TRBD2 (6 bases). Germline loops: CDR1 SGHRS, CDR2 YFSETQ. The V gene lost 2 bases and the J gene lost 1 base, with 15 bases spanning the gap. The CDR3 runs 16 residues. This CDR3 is CASSFRDFTIQETQYF. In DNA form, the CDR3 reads TGCGCCAGCAGCTTCCGGGACTTTACAATCCAAGAGACCCAGTACTTC.

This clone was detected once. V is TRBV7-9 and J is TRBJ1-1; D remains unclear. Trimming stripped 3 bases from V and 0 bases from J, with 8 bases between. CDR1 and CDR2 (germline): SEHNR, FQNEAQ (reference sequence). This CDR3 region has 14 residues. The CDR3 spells CASSLTGLNTEAFF. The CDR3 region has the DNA TGTGCCAGCAGCTTGACGGGATTGAACACTGAAGCTTTCTTT.

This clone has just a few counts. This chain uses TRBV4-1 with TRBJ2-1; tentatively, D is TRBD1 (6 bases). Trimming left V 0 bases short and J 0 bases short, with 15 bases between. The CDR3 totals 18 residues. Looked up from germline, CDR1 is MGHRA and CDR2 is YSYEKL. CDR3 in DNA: TGCGCCAGCAGCCAAGATCTAGACAGGAGATTCTCCTACAATGAGCAGTTCTTC. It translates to CASSQDLDRRFSYNEQFF.

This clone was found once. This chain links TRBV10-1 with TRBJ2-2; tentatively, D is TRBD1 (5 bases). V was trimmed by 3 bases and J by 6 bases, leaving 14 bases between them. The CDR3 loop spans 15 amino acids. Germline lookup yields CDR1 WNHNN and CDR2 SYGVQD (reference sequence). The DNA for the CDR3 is TGCGCCAGCAGTGAACATGGGGAAGGGGCCGGGGAGCTGTTTTTT. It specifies CASSEHGEGAGELFF.

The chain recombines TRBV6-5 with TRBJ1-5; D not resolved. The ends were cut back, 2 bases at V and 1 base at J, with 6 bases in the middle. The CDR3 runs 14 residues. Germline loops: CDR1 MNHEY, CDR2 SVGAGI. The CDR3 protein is CASSYSRSNQPQHF. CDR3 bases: TGTGCCAGCAGTTACAGTCGGAGCAATCAGCCCCAGCATTTT.

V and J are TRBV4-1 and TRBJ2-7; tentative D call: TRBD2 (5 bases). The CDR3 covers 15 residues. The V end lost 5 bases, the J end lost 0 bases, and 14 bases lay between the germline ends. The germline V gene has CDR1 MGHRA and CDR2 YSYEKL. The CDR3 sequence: CASSSPGITSYEQYF. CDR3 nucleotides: TGCGCCAGCAGCTCTCCGGGAATTACCTCCTACGAGCAGTACTTC.

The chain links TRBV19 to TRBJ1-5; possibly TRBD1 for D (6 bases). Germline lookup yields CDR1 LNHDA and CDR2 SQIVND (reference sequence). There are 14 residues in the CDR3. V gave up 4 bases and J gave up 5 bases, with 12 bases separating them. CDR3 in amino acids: CASSSPGADQPQHF. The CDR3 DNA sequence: TGTGCCAGTAGTAGCCCAGGGGCGGATCAGCCCCAGCATTTT.

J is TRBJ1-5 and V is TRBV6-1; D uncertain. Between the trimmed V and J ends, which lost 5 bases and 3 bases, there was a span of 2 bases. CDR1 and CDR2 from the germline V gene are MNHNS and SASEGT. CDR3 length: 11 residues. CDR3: CASSYNQPQHF. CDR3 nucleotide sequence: TGTGCCAGCAGTTACAATCAGCCCCAGCATTTT.

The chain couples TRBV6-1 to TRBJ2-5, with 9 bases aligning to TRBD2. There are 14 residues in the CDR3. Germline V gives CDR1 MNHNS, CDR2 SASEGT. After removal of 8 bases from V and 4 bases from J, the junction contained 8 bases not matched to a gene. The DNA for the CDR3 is TGTGCCAGCCAAGGGACTAGCTTTAGAGAGACCCAGTACTTC. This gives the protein CASQGTSFRETQYF.

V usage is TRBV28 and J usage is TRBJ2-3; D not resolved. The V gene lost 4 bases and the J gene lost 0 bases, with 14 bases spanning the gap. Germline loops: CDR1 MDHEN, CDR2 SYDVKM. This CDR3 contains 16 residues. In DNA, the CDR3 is TGTGCCAGCAGTTCCCGGCCTAGTGGTAGCACAGATACGCAGTATTTT. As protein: CASSSRPSGSTDTQYF.

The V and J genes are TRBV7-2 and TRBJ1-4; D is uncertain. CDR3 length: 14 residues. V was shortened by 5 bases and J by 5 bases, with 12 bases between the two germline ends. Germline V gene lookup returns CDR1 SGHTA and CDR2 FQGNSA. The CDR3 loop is CASSARAGNEKLFF. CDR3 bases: TGTGCCAGCAGCGCCCGGGCGGGGAATGAAAAACTGTTTTTT.